Below are 2 T cell receptor beta chains sequenced from a single sample in a study of cytomegalovirus exposure and HLA in healthy donors. The PCR was carried out with 60 Vbeta primers and 13 Jbeta primers. Repertoires were generated with immunoSEQ multiplex PCR, while TCRdb's copy carries only in-frame clones and drops some. The repertoire holds roughly 120,000 clones, with 70% to 75% as singletons. The sequencing sample was made of PBMCs. These receptors were collected from a woman aged 35 to 49 in good health and CMV-seronegative.

The genes are TRBV9 and TRBJ2-3; 9 nucleotides line up with TRBD2. The germline gives CDR1 SGDLS, CDR2 YYNGEE. CDR3 size: 16 residues. Trimming cost V 0 bases and J 2 bases; bases outside gene matches: 4. CDR3 DNA: TGTGCCAGCAGCGTAGGACTAGCGGCTCTCACAGATACGCAGTATTTT. Amino acid sequence: CASSVGLAALTDTQYF.

In DNA form, the CDR3 reads TGTGCCAGCAGCTTAACCCCGGGACAGGGCTGGACTGGGGCCAACGTCCTGACTTTC. This gives the protein CASSLTPGQGWTGANVLTF. The gene calls are TRBV7-3 and TRBJ2-6, with 9 bases matching TRBD1. The CDR3 totals 19 residues. Losses at the gene ends were 0 bases for V and 2 bases for J; bases not matched to a gene: 8. CDR1 SGHTA and CDR2 FQGTGA come from the germline V gene.